This T cell receptor (beta chain) was found in a study of shared clonotypes between healthy human individuals. Generated by immunoSEQ multiplex PCR, the TCRdb table keeps only in-frame clones and is missing some. The repertoire has 2 million to 3 million clones, 80% to 95% of them found once; the top ten carry approximately 0.37%. Germline values: CDR1 MGHRA, CDR2 YSYEKL. V shed 0 bases and J shed 9 bases, with 12 bases lying between them. The CDR3 covers 14 residues. Into CD45RA+ naive and CD45RA-negative memory subsets, the CD4+ cells were split. Sequenced material: naive CD4+ T cells from PBMCs. As to subset: CD45RA+ positively selected. The V gene is TRBV4-1, the J gene TRBJ1-5; D ambiguous. The sequence was collected from a man between 18 and 29 years old in good health. Some clones in this sample may be carry-over from other donors' samples. Written as DNA, the CDR3 is TGCGCCAGCAGCCAAGATTCCCAATGGGGGCCCCAGCATTTT. Its protein is CASSQDSQWGPQHF.